This T cell receptor (beta chain) came from a study of shared clonotypes between healthy human individuals. This clone was found once. No antigen is known for it. The study's findings and limits: Naive CD4 clonotypes overlapped across a handful of donors at roughly 4.5%. A small donor pool kept down the genetic and exposure-history diversity that was represented.

Clones were sequenced by immunoSEQ multiplex PCR, and TCRdb holds only the in-frame ones, with some missing. The sample contains 1.4 million to 1.5 million clones, approximately 97% of which appear only once. There are 12 residues in the CDR3. CDR1 and CDR2 from the germline V gene are ENHRY and SYGVKD. The V end was cut by 7 bases, the J end by 8 bases, with 14 bases between. The clonotype originates from a young man in good health. What was sequenced was naive CD4+ T cells sorted from blood. Subset noted: CD45RA+ positively selected. The rearrangement links TRBV10-3 to TRBJ1-2, with D tentatively TRBD1 (6 bases). CDR3 protein: CAIMGTTGGYTF. Written as DNA, the CDR3 is TGTGCCATCATGGGGACAACGGGGGGCTACACCTTC.